This T cell receptor beta chain appears in the sequencing data of a study of cytomegalovirus exposure and HLA in healthy donors. In regard to this clone: The antigen remains unidentified.

J was trimmed by 3 bases and V by 3 bases; bases with no gene match: 13. The CDR3 consists of 17 residues. Germline CDR1 SEHNR, CDR2 FQNEAQ (reference sequence). Notes on the study in general: Roughly uniform depth of sequencing across donors was assumed in presence/absence analyses. In terms of immune exposure information, only CMV serostatus was available. In a later analysis, HLA-associated TCR beta chains were more clonally expanded than equally common others.

The study ran its PCR with 60 Vbeta and 13 Jbeta primers. Sequencing was performed with immunoSEQ multiplex PCR; in TCRdb, only in-frame clones are kept and a portion is missing. Of approximately 160,000 clones listed, 65% to 90% are singletons. The TCR sequence derives from a human donor in good health. The sequenced sample consisted of PBMCs. J is TRBJ2-5 and V is TRBV7-9; 7 bases match TRBD1. CDR3 DNA sequence: TGTGCCAGCAGCTTGACCCAGGGGGTTGCGGTCGAAGAGACCCAGTACTTC. Encoded protein: CASSLTQGVAVEETQYF.